These 29 T cell receptor beta chains share one sample of origin, sequenced in a study of neoadjuvant nivolumab and ipilimumab in lung cancer. Assay used: immunoSEQ multiplex PCR; TCRdb lists only in-frame clones, some missing. There are about 38,000 clones in the sample; roughly 89% occur only once, and about 3.3% lies in the top ten. Sample: peripheral blood, taken before neoadjuvant nivolumab, alone or with ipilimumab. All receptors derive from an adult with non-small cell lung cancer.

The chain uses TRBV11-1 and TRBJ1-1, with D possibly matching TRBD1 (5 bases). Trimming removed 7 bases at V and 0 bases at J, with 15 bases between. CDR1 is SGHAT, CDR2 FQDESV, per germline (reference sequence). The CDR3 is made up of 15 amino acids. CDR3 sequence: CASNRDPLMNTEAFF. The CDR3 DNA follows: TGTGCCAGCAACCGGGACCCTCTAATGAACACTGAAGCTTTCTTT.

The chain is built from TRBV11-1 and TRBJ2-5; possibly TRBD2 for D (6 bases). This CDR3 spans 15 amino acids. Per the germline V gene, CDR1 is SGHAT and CDR2 is FQDESV (reference sequence). The V and J ends lost 5 bases and 2 bases respectively, with 15 bases between them. CDR3 DNA: TGTGCCAGCAGCGGACCGGGACTGGCTCAAGAGACCCAGTACTTC. This gives the protein CASSGPGLAQETQYF. The complete variable domain, with remaining parts taken from reference TRBV11-1 and TRBJ2-5, reads EAEVAQSPRYKITEKSQAVAFWCDPISGHATLYWYRQILGQGPELLVQFQDESVVDDSQLPKDRFSAERLKGVDSTLKIQPAELGDSAMYLCASSGPGLAQETQYFGPGTRLLVL.

The gene calls are TRBV5-6 and TRBJ2-7; 7 nucleotides line up with TRBD1. Germline CDR1 is SGHDT and CDR2 is YYEEEE. There are 14 residues in the CDR3. Trimming removed 0 bases from V and 2 bases from J; junction bases left unmatched: 2. CDR3 coding DNA: TGTGCCAGCAGCTTGGCTCAGGGGGCCTACGAGCAGTACTTC. This sequence encodes CASSLAQGAYEQYF.

The chain links TRBV7-9 to TRBJ1-1, with TRBD1 identical over 8 bases. V trimming: 2 bases; J trimming: 0 bases; junction bases outside the gene matches: 5. From germline, CDR1 is SEHNR and CDR2 FQNEAQ (reference sequence). CDR3 length equals 16 residues. CDR3 protein: CASSLPSTGVNTEAFF. CDR3 in DNA: TGTGCCAGCAGCTTACCGTCGACAGGGGTGAACACTGAAGCTTTCTTT.

This clone was seen just once. This chain links TRBV7-6 with TRBJ2-2; no reliable D call. CDR1 and CDR2 (germline): SGHVS, FNYEAQ. V was shortened by 2 bases and J by 3 bases, with 7 bases between the two germline ends. The CDR3 covers 14 residues. The CDR3 reads CASSLNPDTGELFF. The CDR3 DNA reads as TGTGCCAGCAGCTTAAATCCCGACACCGGGGAGCTGTTTTTT.

The genes are TRBV25-1 and TRBJ2-1; maybe TRBD2 (5 bases). V dropped 3 bases and J dropped 5 bases, with 11 bases sitting between them. The CDR3 totals 14 residues. CDR1 and CDR2 from the germline V gene are MGHDK and SYGVNS. The DNA of the CDR3 is TGTGCCAGCAGTGATCTGACGGGGAACAATGAGCAGTTCTTC. Its translation: CASSDLTGNNEQFF.

The rearrangement uses TRBV7-2 and TRBJ1-1; the D is unclear. CDR1 and CDR2 from the germline V gene are SGHTA and FQGNSA. Trimming took off 5 bases at V and 7 bases at J, with 20 bases between the two ends. The CDR3 runs 15 residues. The CDR3 region has the DNA TGTGCCAGCAGCAGCTTAGGTTTGGGAGTGGATGAAGCTTTCTTT. Protein product: CASSSLGLGVDEAFF.

V usage is TRBV18 and J usage is TRBJ2-1; TRBD2 matches 7 bases. Germline loops: CDR1 KGHSH, CDR2 LQKENI. This CDR3 has 14 amino acids. After removal of 3 bases from V and 8 bases from J, the junction contained 7 bases not matched to a gene. CDR3 region: CASSPGTTIHEQFF. For the CDR3, the DNA is TGTGCCAGCTCACCCGGGACTACCATCCATGAGCAGTTCTTC.

This chain joins TRBV9 and TRBJ1-3; TRBD1 agrees at 7 bases. The germline CDR1 and CDR2 sequences are SGDLS and YYNGEE. The CDR3 covers 15 residues. The V gene end was trimmed by 4 bases and the J gene end by 4 bases; junction bases not matched to a gene: 8. The CDR3 protein is CASSPARTGGNTIYF. The CDR3 nucleotides are TGTGCCAGCAGCCCCGCAAGGACAGGCGGAAACACCATATATTTT. The entire variable domain, with the rest obtained from reference TRBV9 and TRBJ1-3, is as follows: DSGVTQTPKHLITATGQRVTLRCSPRSGDLSVYWYQQSLDQGLQFLIQYYNGEERAKGNILERFSAQQFPDLHSELNLSSLELGDSALYFCASSPARTGGNTIYFGEGSWLTVV.

This sequence joins TRBV10-3 and TRBJ1-5; D gene uncertain. This CDR3 is built from 16 residues. Trimming cost V 0 bases and J 1 base, with 10 bases left between them. Germline CDR1 reads ENHRY; CDR2 reads SYGVKD. The CDR3 nucleotides read TGTGCCATCAGTGAGTCAGTCAGAGAGAGCAATCAGCCCCAGCATTTT. Translation gives CAISESVRESNQPQHF.

This chain links TRBV2 with TRBJ2-7; D is undetermined. This CDR3 has 14 amino acids. Germline CDR1 SNHLY, CDR2 FYNNEI. The V end lost 6 bases, the J end lost 5 bases, and 17 bases lay between the germline ends. CDR3 residues: CASRGPVTLHEQYF. The CDR3 coding sequence is TGTGCCAGCAGAGGACCAGTAACCCTCCACGAGCAGTACTTC.

This clone was picked up one time. The chain joins TRBV19 to TRBJ2-7; 10 bases fit TRBD2. Per the germline V gene, CDR1 is LNHDA and CDR2 is SQIVND (reference sequence). CDR3 length equals 14 residues. Trimming took 2 bases from V and 2 from J; bases not matched to a gene: 0. The CDR3 coding sequence is TGTGCCAGTAGTATAACTAGCGGGGCCTACGAGCAGTACTTC. Its translation is CASSITSGAYEQYF.

This chain links TRBV2 with TRBJ2-2; D not resolved. V lost 6 bases and J lost 8, with 7 bases in between. Germline values: CDR1 SNHLY, CDR2 FYNNEI. The CDR3 totals 11 residues. The CDR3 bases are TGTGCCAGCAGGGTAGGGGGGGAGCTGTTTTTT. It codes for CASRVGGELFF.

The chain joins TRBV27 to TRBJ2-5, with TRBD2 matching over 13 bases. Trimming at V came to 2 bases and at J to 4 bases, leaving 7 bases not matched to a gene. CDR1 is MNHEY and CDR2 is SMNVEV in the germline V gene (reference sequence). This CDR3 spans 17 amino acids. Here the CDR3 reads CASSLKPGLAGRETQYF. CDR3 sequence (DNA): TGTGCCAGCAGTTTAAAACCGGGACTAGCGGGGAGAGAGACCCAGTACTTC.

This chain links TRBV27 with TRBJ2-1, with D possibly matching TRBD2 (6 bases). Trimming stripped 4 bases from V and 7 bases from J, with 17 bases between. This CDR3 comprises 15 residues. Germline V gene lookup returns CDR1 MNHEY and CDR2 SMNVEV (reference sequence). Written as DNA, the CDR3 is TGTGCCAGCAGTTGGGGCCGGGAGATGTGGAATGAGCAGTTCTTC. It encodes CASSWGREMWNEQFF.

This clone has a single count. This chain connects TRBV7-9 to TRBJ2-4, with D perhaps matching TRBD2 (6 bases). CDR1 and CDR2 (germline): SEHNR, FQNEAQ (reference sequence). CDR3 length equals 15 residues. With 2 bases removed from V and 0 bases from J, the gap between germline ends came to 8 bases. CDR3 nucleotides: TGTGCCAGCAGCTTAATGGGGGGAGCCAAAAACATTCAGTACTTC. This codes for CASSLMGGAKNIQYF.

The V and J genes are TRBV2 and TRBJ1-6; 7 bases line up with TRBD1. V was clipped by 6 bases and J by 5 bases; unmatched bases: 7. The CDR3 has 15 residues. Germline lookup yields CDR1 SNHLY and CDR2 FYNNEI. The CDR3 loop is CASRDDRANNSPLHF. The CDR3 bases are TGTGCCAGCAGGGACGACAGGGCCAATAATTCACCCCTCCACTTT.

Written as DNA, the CDR3 is TGTGCCATCCCCCGGGAGGGGACGCAGTATTTT. Protein sequence: CAIPREGTQYF. The V gene is TRBV2, the J gene TRBJ2-3, with 8 bases identical to TRBD2. Germline V gene lookup returns CDR1 SNHLY and CDR2 FYNNEI. The CDR3 runs 11 residues. J lost 9 bases, V lost 10 bases, and 6 bases had no gene match.

The chain combines TRBV7-9 with TRBJ2-3; perhaps TRBD1 as D (6 bases). The V and J ends lost 5 bases and 15 bases respectively, with 18 bases between them. Germline CDR1 is SEHNR and CDR2 is FQNEAQ (reference sequence). The CDR3 runs to 12 residues. The CDR3 region is CASSPQDRSSYF. The DNA for the CDR3 is TGTGCCAGCAGCCCCCAGGACAGAAGTTCCTATTTT.

The chain carries TRBV7-9 and TRBJ2-7; D possibly corresponds to TRBD2 (6 bases). The V end was cut by 4 bases, the J end by 5 bases, with 21 bases between. This CDR3 comprises 16 residues. CDR1 is SEHNR, CDR2 FQNEAQ, per germline (reference sequence). CDR3 DNA: TGTGCCAGCAGCTCCTTCGTGAGTGGAGCGGGCCACGAGCAGTACTTC. Translating it yields CASSSFVSGAGHEQYF.

The rearrangement links TRBV27 to TRBJ2-3; TRBD2 matches 8 bases. This CDR3 comprises 16 residues. Germline CDR1 is MNHEY and CDR2 is SMNVEV (reference sequence). V lost 1 base, J lost 3 bases, and 6 bases stayed unmatched. This CDR3 reads CASSLYGPGGTDTQYF. The CDR3 DNA reads as TGTGCCAGCAGTTTATATGGGCCGGGAGGGACAGATACGCAGTATTTT.

The chain employs TRBV7-2 and TRBJ1-2, with 11 bases identical to TRBD1. The V and J ends lost 5 bases and 8 bases, in that order; junction bases with no gene match: 7. CDR3 length: 14 amino acids. Germline V gives CDR1 SGHTA, CDR2 FQGNSA. Written as DNA, the CDR3 is TGTGCCAGCAGCACCGGACAGGGGGCAGGAGGCTACACCTTC. This sequence encodes CASSTGQGAGGYTF. Together with reference TRBV7-2 and TRBJ1-2, the CDR3 gives the full variable domain: GAGVSQSPSNKVTEKGKDVELRCDPISGHTALYWYRQSLGQGLEFLIYFQGNSAPDKSGLPSDRFSAERTGGSVSTLTIQRTQQEDSAVYLCASSTGQGAGGYTFGSGTRLTVV.

The V gene is TRBV29-1, the J gene TRBJ1-4; 11 bases map to TRBD1. There are 15 residues in the CDR3. V was clipped by 1 base and J by 2 bases; unmatched bases: 0. The V gene's germline CDR1 is SQVTM and CDR2 ANQGSEA. CDR3 coding DNA: TGCAGCGTTGAAGGGGACAGGGGGACTAATGAAAAACTGTTTTTT. The encoded protein is CSVEGDRGTNEKLFF.

The chain links TRBV6-6 to TRBJ2-7; D uncertain. Trimming pared 0 bases from V and 5 bases from J, leaving 17 bases between. Looked up from germline, CDR1 is MNHNY and CDR2 is SVGAGI (reference sequence). The CDR3 has 16 amino acids. CDR3 in amino acids: CASSYSGRDLFNEQYF. The CDR3 region has the DNA TGTGCCAGCAGTTACTCCGGACGCGACCTATTTAACGAGCAGTACTTC.

V is TRBV5-1 and J is TRBJ2-7, with a possible D match to TRBD2 (6 bases). The CDR3 has 13 residues. Looked up from germline, CDR1 is SGHRS and CDR2 is YFSETQ. Trimming stripped 2 bases from V and 6 bases from J, with 12 bases between. CDR3 protein: CASSFGGFGEQYF. The CDR3 DNA is TGCGCCAGCAGCTTCGGGGGTTTCGGCGAGCAGTACTTC. Full variable domain (missing parts from reference TRBV5-1 and TRBJ2-7): KAGVTQTPRYLIKTRGQQVTLSCSPISGHRSVSWYQQTPGQGLQFLFEYFSETQRNKGNFPGRFSGRQFSNSRSEMNVSTLELGDSALYLCASSFGGFGEQYFGPGTRLTVT.

The chain joins TRBV30 to TRBJ2-7, with no clear D. The CDR3 runs 13 residues. V was cut by 2 bases and J by 2 bases, with 10 bases left in between. Germline-derived CDR1 and CDR2 are GTSNPN and SVGIG (reference sequence). The chain's CDR3 is CAWSIGGTYEQYF. DNA of the CDR3: TGTGCCTGGAGTATCGGCGGCACCTACGAGCAGTACTTC.

The CDR3 DNA reads TGCGCCAGCAGCCGGCAGGGGGCCGCTAATGAAAAACTGTTTTTT. Translating it yields CASSRQGAANEKLFF. The V gene is TRBV5-1, the J gene TRBJ1-4; 8 bases are shared with TRBD1. The J segment lost 3 bases and the V segment lost 4 bases, leaving 5 bases of the junction unmatched. CDR1 SGHRS and CDR2 YFSETQ come from the germline V gene. CDR3 length equals 15 residues. Supplemented by reference TRBV5-1 and TRBJ1-4, the full variable domain reads KAGVTQTPRYLIKTRGQQVTLSCSPISGHRSVSWYQQTPGQGLQFLFEYFSETQRNKGNFPGRFSGRQFSNSRSEMNVSTLELGDSALYLCASSRQGAANEKLFFGSGTQLSVL.

The genes are TRBV7-8 and TRBJ2-1; 8 bases are a match to TRBD1. In germline, CDR1 is SGHVS, CDR2 FQNEAQ. CDR3 size: 15 residues. Trimming took 2 bases from V and 6 from J; bases not matched to a gene: 6. The CDR3 protein is CASSLRQGPTNEQFF. In DNA form, the CDR3 reads TGTGCCAGCAGCTTAAGACAGGGGCCTACCAATGAGCAGTTCTTC.

The V call is TRBV11-2, the J call TRBJ2-7; TRBD1 is a possible D gene (6 bases). This CDR3 is 15 amino acids long. Germline V lookup: CDR1 SGHAT, CDR2 FQNNGV. V was clipped by 1 base and J by 3 bases, with 13 bases between them. Written as DNA, the CDR3 is TGTGCCAGCAGCTTAGTAAATTCAGGGGACTACGAGCAGTACTTC. It yields the protein CASSLVNSGDYEQYF.